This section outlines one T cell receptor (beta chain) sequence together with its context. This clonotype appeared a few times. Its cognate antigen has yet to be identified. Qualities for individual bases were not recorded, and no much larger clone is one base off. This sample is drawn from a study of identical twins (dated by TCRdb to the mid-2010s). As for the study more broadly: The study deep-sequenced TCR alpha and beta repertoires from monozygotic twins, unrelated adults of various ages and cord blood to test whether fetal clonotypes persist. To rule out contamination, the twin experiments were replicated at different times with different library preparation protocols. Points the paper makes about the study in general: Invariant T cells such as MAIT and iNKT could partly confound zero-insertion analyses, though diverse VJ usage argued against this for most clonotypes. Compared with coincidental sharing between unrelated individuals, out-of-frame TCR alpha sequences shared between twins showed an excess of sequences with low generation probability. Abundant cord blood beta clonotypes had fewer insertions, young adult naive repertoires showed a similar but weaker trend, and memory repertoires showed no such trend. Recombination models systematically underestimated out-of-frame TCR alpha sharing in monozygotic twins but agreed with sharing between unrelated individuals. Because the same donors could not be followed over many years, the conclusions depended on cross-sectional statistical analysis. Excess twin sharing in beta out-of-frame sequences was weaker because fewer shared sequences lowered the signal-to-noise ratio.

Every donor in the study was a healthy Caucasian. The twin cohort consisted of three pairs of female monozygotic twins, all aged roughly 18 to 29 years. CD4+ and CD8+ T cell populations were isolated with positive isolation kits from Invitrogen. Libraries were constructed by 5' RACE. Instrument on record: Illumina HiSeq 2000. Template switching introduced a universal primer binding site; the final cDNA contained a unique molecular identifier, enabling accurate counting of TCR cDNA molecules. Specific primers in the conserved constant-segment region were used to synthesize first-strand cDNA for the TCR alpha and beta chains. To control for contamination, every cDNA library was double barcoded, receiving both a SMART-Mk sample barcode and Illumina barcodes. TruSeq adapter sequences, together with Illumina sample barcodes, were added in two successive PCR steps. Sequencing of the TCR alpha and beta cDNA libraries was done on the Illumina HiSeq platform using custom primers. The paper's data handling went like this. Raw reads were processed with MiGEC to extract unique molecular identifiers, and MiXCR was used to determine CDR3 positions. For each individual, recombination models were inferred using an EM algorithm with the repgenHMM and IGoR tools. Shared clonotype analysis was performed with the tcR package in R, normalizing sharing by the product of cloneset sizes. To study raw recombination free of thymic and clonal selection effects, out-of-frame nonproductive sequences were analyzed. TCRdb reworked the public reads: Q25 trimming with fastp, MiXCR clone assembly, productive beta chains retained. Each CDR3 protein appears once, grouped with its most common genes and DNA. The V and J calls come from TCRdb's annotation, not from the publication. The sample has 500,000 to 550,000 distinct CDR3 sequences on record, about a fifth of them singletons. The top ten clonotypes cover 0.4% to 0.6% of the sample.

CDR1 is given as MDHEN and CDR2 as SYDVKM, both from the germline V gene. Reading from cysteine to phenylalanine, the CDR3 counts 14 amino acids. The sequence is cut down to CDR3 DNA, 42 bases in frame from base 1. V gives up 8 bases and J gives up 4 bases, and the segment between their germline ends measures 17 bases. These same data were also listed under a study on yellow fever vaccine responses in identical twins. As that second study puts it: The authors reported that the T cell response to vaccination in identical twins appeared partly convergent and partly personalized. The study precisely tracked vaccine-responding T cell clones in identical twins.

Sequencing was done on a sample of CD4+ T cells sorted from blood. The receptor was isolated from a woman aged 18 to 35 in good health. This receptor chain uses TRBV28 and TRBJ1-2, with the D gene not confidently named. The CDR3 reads CASEKILRGYGYTF. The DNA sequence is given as TGTGCCAGCGAGAAGATCCTCCGCGGCTATGGCTACACCTTC.